Shown below are 13 T cell receptor beta chains from a single sample sequenced in a study of blood T cell repertoires in COVID-19. The protocol was immunoSEQ multiplex PCR, while the TCRdb copy is restricted to in-frame clones and leaves out a portion. The sample holds about 150,000 clones, about 85% seen once. The sample comprised peripheral blood. The receptors here all came from an older woman with active or convalescent COVID-19.

The chain is built from TRBV19 and TRBJ1-1, with TRBD1 matching 10 bases. The CDR3 runs 15 residues. CDR1 and CDR2 (germline): LNHDA, SQIVND (reference sequence). The V and J ends lost 4 bases and 1 base, in that order; junction bases with no gene match: 3. In DNA, the CDR3 is TGTGCCAGTAGTAGGAGGACAGGGGGGAACACTGAAGCTTTCTTT. It translates to CASSRRTGGNTEAFF.

V is TRBV7-9 and J is TRBJ1-1; D remains ambiguous. Germline CDR1 and CDR2: SEHNR and FQNEAQ (reference sequence). Between the trimmed V and J ends, which lost 1 base and 11 bases, there was a span of 8 bases. The CDR3 runs 11 residues. CDR3 amino acids: CASSLELMAFF. For the CDR3, the DNA is TGTGCCAGCAGCTTAGAATTAATGGCTTTCTTT.

This chain connects TRBV6-1 to TRBJ1-2, with TRBD1 identical over 9 bases. This CDR3 comprises 13 residues. Germline-derived CDR1 and CDR2 are MNHNS and SASEGT. The V and J ends lost 1 base and 6 bases, in that order; junction bases with no gene match: 0. CDR3 in amino acids: CASSEGTGDGYTF. The CDR3 nucleotides read TGTGCCAGCAGTGAAGGGACAGGGGATGGCTACACCTTC.

The chain recombines TRBV10-3 with TRBJ1-1; TRBD1 might be the D (6 bases). Between the trimmed V and J ends, which lost 10 bases and 5 bases, there was a span of 14 bases. Germline V gene sequence: CDR1 ENHRY, CDR2 SYGVKD. This CDR3 region has 12 residues. CDR3 sequence reads: CATLQGQTEAFF. CDR3 coding DNA: TGTGCCACCCTACAGGGTCAGACTGAAGCTTTCTTT.

This clone was found once. V and J are TRBV7-2 and TRBJ1-3; D uncertain. V was shortened by 1 base and J by 5 bases, with 9 bases between the two germline ends. The germline gives CDR1 SGHTA, CDR2 FQGNSA. This CDR3 comprises 14 residues. CDR3 sequence: CASSLGGFRNTIYF. The CDR3 coding sequence is TGTGCCAGCAGCTTAGGAGGGTTTCGAAACACCATATATTTT.

This chain links TRBV9 with TRBJ1-6; perhaps TRBD1 as D (6 bases). The V end lost 3 bases, the J end lost 5 bases, and 15 bases lay between the germline ends. The CDR3 runs to 16 residues. From germline, CDR1 is SGDLS and CDR2 YYNGEE. This CDR3 is CASSGQGPLDNSPLHF. The CDR3 nucleotides are TGTGCCAGCAGCGGTCAGGGGCCCCTAGATAATTCACCCCTCCACTTT.

The rearrangement links TRBV27 to TRBJ2-3, with 7 bases lining up with TRBD1. Germline lookup yields CDR1 MNHEY and CDR2 SMNVEV (reference sequence). Unmatched junction bases numbered 10, after V lost 5 bases and J lost 5 bases. The CDR3 sequence is 15 residues long. Here the CDR3 DNA reads TGTGCCAGCAGTCACCCTAGACAGGGCGGAGATACGCAGTATTTT. Amino acid sequence: CASSHPRQGGDTQYF.

This clone was counted only a few times. The chain is built from TRBV18 and TRBJ1-2; D unresolved. The CDR3 runs 13 residues. Trimming cost V 0 bases and J 10 bases, with 12 bases left between them. CDR1 is KGHSH and CDR2 is LQKENI in the germline V gene. Here the CDR3 reads CASSPPSVIDYTF. In nucleotides, the CDR3 is TGTGCCAGCTCACCACCGTCGGTAATCGACTACACCTTC. Full variable domain (remainder filled in from reference TRBV18 and TRBJ1-2): NAGVMQNPRHLVRRRGQEARLRCSPMKGHSHVYWYRQLPEEGLKFMVYLQKENIIDESGMPKERFSAEFPKEGPSILRIQQVVRGDSAAYFCASSPPSVIDYTFGSGTRLTVV.

This sequence joins TRBV24-1 and TRBJ1-2, with TRBD1 matching 8 bases. Germline-derived CDR1 and CDR2 are KGHDR and SFDVKD. This CDR3 is 13 amino acids long. After removal of 3 bases from V and 8 bases from J, the junction contained 4 bases not matched to a gene. The CDR3 DNA reads as TGTGCCACCAGTGATGGACAGGGAGGCGGCTACACCTTC. Translation gives CATSDGQGGGYTF.

V and J are TRBV19 and TRBJ2-5; D is unresolved. Germline V gene data show CDR1 as LNHDA and CDR2 as SQIVND (reference sequence). The CDR3 totals 13 residues. V lost 5 bases and J 3 bases, leaving 10 bases between the germline ends. The CDR3 bases are TGTGCCAGTAGTTGGCAGCGCGAAGAGACCCAGTACTTC. As protein: CASSWQREETQYF.

The V and J genes are TRBV6-2 or TRBV6-3 and TRBJ2-7; TRBD2 matches 8 bases. Losses at the gene ends were 6 bases for V and 6 bases for J; bases not matched to a gene: 7. The CDR3 loop spans 13 amino acids. Germline CDR1 and CDR2: MNHEY and SVGEGT. As DNA, the CDR3 is TGTGCCAGCAGCCATGGACTAGCAGCCGAGCAGTACTTC. Translating gives CASSHGLAAEQYF.

The chain is built from TRBV12-3 or TRBV12-4 and TRBJ1-1; D is unresolved. This CDR3 contains 13 residues. Deletions cut 5 bases from V and 1 base from J, with 8 bases between. The CDR3 is CASSVQENTEAFF. The DNA for the CDR3 is TGTGCCAGCAGTGTCCAGGAGAACACTGAAGCTTTCTTT.

The rearrangement joins TRBV7-2 to TRBJ2-3; 11 positions match TRBD2. Trimming at V came to 4 bases and at J to 0 bases, leaving 9 bases not matched to a gene. The CDR3 runs 18 residues. Germline CDR1 is SGHTA and CDR2 is FQGNSA. CDR3 protein: CASSSRSGGATSTDTQYF. Written as DNA, the CDR3 is TGTGCCAGCAGCTCCCGTAGCGGGGGGGCCACGAGCACAGATACGCAGTATTTT.